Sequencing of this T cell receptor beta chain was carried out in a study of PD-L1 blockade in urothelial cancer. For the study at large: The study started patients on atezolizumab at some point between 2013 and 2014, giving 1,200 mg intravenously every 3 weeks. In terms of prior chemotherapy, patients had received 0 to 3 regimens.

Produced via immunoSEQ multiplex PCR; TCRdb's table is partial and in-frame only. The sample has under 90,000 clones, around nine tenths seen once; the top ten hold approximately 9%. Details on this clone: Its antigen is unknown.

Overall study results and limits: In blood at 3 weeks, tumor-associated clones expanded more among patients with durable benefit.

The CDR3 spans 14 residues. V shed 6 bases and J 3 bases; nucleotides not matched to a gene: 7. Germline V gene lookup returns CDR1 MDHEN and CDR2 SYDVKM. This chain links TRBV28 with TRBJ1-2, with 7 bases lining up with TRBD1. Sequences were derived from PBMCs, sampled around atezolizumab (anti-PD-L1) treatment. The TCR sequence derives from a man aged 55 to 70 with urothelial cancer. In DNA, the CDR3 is TGTGCCAGCAGGCCTACAGGGGCCTACTATGGCTACACCTTC. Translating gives CASRPTGAYYGYTF.